The subject of this entry is one TCR beta chain. Antigen specificity is unknown. TCRdb keeps only in-frame clones here, not all; method: immunoSEQ multiplex PCR. The sample records some 110,000 clones, more than 80% being singletons. Researchers grouped second doses given at about 4 or about 12 weeks into one pool. These data come from a study of T cell responses to AZD1222 COVID-19 vaccine. Germline V lookup: CDR1 MNHNS, CDR2 SASEGT. The CDR3 consists of 18 residues. Germline trimming cut 4 bases from V and 0 bases from J; bases unmatched to any gene: 11. Study-level findings and limits: The CD4 TCRs associated with vaccination extended across spike and predominated at 160-218 and 743-854. Two AZD1222 administrations were followed by greater Spike-specific TCR breadth and depth.

V gene TRBV6-1 combines with J gene TRBJ1-4; 7 bases line up with TRBD1. The TCR was taken from an adult who received the AZD1222 COVID-19 vaccine. The sample consisted of peripheral blood, taken 28 days after the second AZD1222 dose. The CDR3 loop reads CASSVRDSSYATNEKLFF. The CDR3 nucleotides read TGTGCCAGCAGTGTCCGGGACAGTAGCTACGCAACTAATGAAAAACTGTTTTTT.